This note documents a single T cell receptor beta chain sequence. As yet, its antigen is unknown. This may be a read error, as it is one base from a much larger clone. Donors gave roughly 5 to 8 ml heparinized peripheral whole blood. These data are taken from a study of T cell clonality in common variable immunodeficiency. Sequencing input was equivalent genomic DNA from CVID and controls. The protocol was immunoSEQ multiplex PCR, while the TCRdb copy is restricted to in-frame clones and leaves out a portion. The sample holds tens of thousands of clones, and no clone turns up only once. Study observations and caveats: What drives increased CVID clonality needs T cell subpopulation sequencing.

The material sequenced was peripheral blood mononuclear cells. This sequence originates from a person aged 18-70 years in good health.

The CDR3 bases that were read are TGCGCCAGCAGCTTGGGGGGACTGGGGGATCAGACC. It translates to CASSLGGLGDQT. The whole CDR3 reads CASSLGGLGDQTQYF. The chain has TRBV5-1 and TRBJ2-5; D perhaps matches TRBD2 (6 bases). The read stops 3 residues short of the end of the CDR3; the missing end is completed from the germline J gene. Trimming cost V 0 bases and J 6 bases, with 15 bases left between them. CDR3 length: 15 residues. CDR1 and CDR2 from the germline V gene are SGHRS and YFSETQ.